This TCR beta chain was sequenced during a study of OX40 agonist ivuxolimab in advanced cancers. This CDR3 has 14 amino acids. The V gene lost 4 bases and the J gene lost 3 bases, with 14 bases spanning the gap. Germline V gene sequence: CDR1 SGHTS, CDR2 YDEGEE. The protocol was immunoSEQ multiplex PCR, while the TCRdb copy is restricted to in-frame clones and leaves out a portion. The sample shows about 48,000 clones, 70% to 90% of them seen only once. This TCR derives from an adult with an advanced solid tumor such as melanoma, head and neck, liver or kidney cancer. Sequencing used CD4+ or CD8+ T cells sorted from blood, obtained in a trial of the OX40 agonist ivuxolimab. The genes are TRBV5-8 and TRBJ2-7, with D unresolved. CDR3 DNA sequence: TGTGCCAGCAGCCCCCGGACGCACCTCTACGAGCAGTACTTC. It codes for CASSPRTHLYEQYF.